This T cell receptor beta chain was captured by sequencing in a study of cytomegalovirus exposure and HLA in healthy donors. Study summary: Genotyping of some 390 donors showed that 80% to 85% belonged to the Caucasian-associated ancestry cluster. General study findings and limits: Later analysis identified 15,000 to 20,000 TCR beta sequences associated with HLA alleles, using a false discovery rate threshold of 0.05. A later analysis found TCR association rates differed by HLA locus, highest for DRB1 and lowest for HLA-C.

The germline V gene encodes CDR1 SGHVS and CDR2 FQNEAQ. The V and J ends lost 3 bases and 4 bases, in that order; junction bases with no gene match: 9. The CDR3 is 16 amino acids. This PCR relied on a set of 60 Vbeta primers and 13 Jbeta primers. TCRdb keeps only in-frame clones here, not all; method: immunoSEQ multiplex PCR. The repertoire holds some 120,000 clones, with roughly 71% as singletons. Regarding this clone: Its antigen is still unknown.

The sequenced sample was PBMCs. This TCR came from a woman in her thirties or forties in good health and CMV-seropositive. This rearrangement joins TRBV7-8 to TRBJ2-7; TRBD1 matches 10 bases. CDR3 DNA sequence: TGTGCCAGCAGCTTCAGATCGACAGGGGGCGATTACGAGCAGTACTTC. Its translation: CASSFRSTGGDYEQYF. Supplemented by reference TRBV7-8 and TRBJ2-7, the full variable domain reads GAGVSQSPRYKVAKRGQDVALRCDPISGHVSLFWYQQALGQGPEFLTYFQNEAQLDKSGLPSDRFFAERPEGSVSTLKIQRTQQEDSAVYLCASSFRSTGGDYEQYFGPGTRLTVT.